A selection of T cell receptor beta chains follows, all from one sample in a study of glioma-infiltrating T cells. TCRdb re-derived calls from the multiplex PCR reads in MiXCR, one entry per CDR3 protein. This sample has under 150,000 distinct CDR3 sequences, with around 23% found just once. Material: glioma tissue, nonneoplastic brain tissue, or PBMCs (not recorded which). The receptors stem from a human donor with low-grade glioma or glioblastoma, undergoing nonglioma brain surgery, or in good health (not recorded which). Both conserved end residues are part of each CDR3. Each record gives: V gene, D gene, clone size, J gene, CDR3 DNA, CDR3 protein. A D gene is named only where the DNA matches it firmly. Only part of the rows carry a size: once, few, many, or a class if the clone is expanded.

V: TRBV28; D: NA; size: many; J: TRBJ1-1; DNA: TGTGCCAGCAGTTTTTCACATGTCACTGAAGCTTTCTTT; CDR3: CASSFSHVTEAFF
V: TRBV24-1; D: NA; size: NA; J: TRBJ2-3; DNA: TGTGCCACCGGTGATTTTACCCTTAGCACAGATACGCAGTATTTT; CDR3: CATGDFTLSTDTQYF
V: TRBV20-1; D: TRBD2; size: NA; J: TRBJ2-3; DNA: TGCAGTGCTGCCGGACTAGCGGGGAACTTTGCTAGCACAGATACGCAGTATTTT; CDR3: CSAAGLAGNFASTDTQYF
V: TRBV29-1; D: NA; size: few; J: TRBJ1-2; DNA: TGCAGCGTTGAATCAGTGGGGCCCGTGGACTATGGCTACACCTTC; CDR3: CSVESVGPVDYGYTF
V: TRBV4-1; D: TRBD2; size: once; J: TRBJ2-3; DNA: TGCGCCAGCAGCCAGACTAGCGGGGGGTCAGATACGCAGTATTTT; CDR3: CASSQTSGGSDTQYF
V: TRBV20-1; D: NA; size: NA; J: TRBJ2-5; DNA: TGCAGTGCTAGGCGGGACAACTTCCAAGAGACCCAGTACTTC; CDR3: CSARRDNFQETQYF
V: TRBV19; D: NA; size: NA; J: TRBJ1-1; DNA: TGTGCCACCAATCGGGGGCCAGGCACTGAAGCTTTCTTT; CDR3: CATNRGPGTEAFF
V: TRBV7-9; D: NA; size: NA; J: TRBJ1-1; DNA: TGTGCCAGCAGCACCCACGGGGGAGGAACTGAAGCCTTCTTT; CDR3: CASSTHGGGTEAFF
V: TRBV20-1; D: NA; size: few; J: TRBJ1-5; DNA: TGCAGTGCTAGATTACTCGGGGCTAGCAATCAGCCCCAGCATTTT; CDR3: CSARLLGASNQPQHF
V: TRBV4-1; D: NA; size: few; J: TRBJ1-1; DNA: TGCGCCAGCAGCCAAGCCCCGGGGAGGGGGAACACTGAAGCTTTCTTT; CDR3: CASSQAPGRGNTEAFF
V: TRBV7-9; D: NA; size: few; J: TRBJ2-5; DNA: TGTGCCAGCAGCCCCCCCCTCCGGACAACCGTTCGGGAGACCCAGTACTTC; CDR3: CASSPPLRTTVRETQYF
V: TRBV6-5; D: TRBD2; size: NA; J: TRBJ2-1; DNA: TGTGCCAGCAGTTTAAGGAGCGGGGGGTCTACCTACAATGAGCAGTTCTTC; CDR3: CASSLRSGGSTYNEQFF
V: TRBV7-6; D: TRBD1; size: many; J: TRBJ2-1; DNA: TGTGCCAGCAGCACCACACAGGGGTCCTACAATGAGCAGTTCTTC; CDR3: CASSTTQGSYNEQFF
V: TRBV12-3/TRBV12-4; D: NA; size: NA; J: TRBJ2-5; DNA: TGTGCCAGCACCATAATACAGAGAGAGACCCAGTACTTC; CDR3: CASTIIQRETQYF
V: TRBV3-1; D: NA; size: NA; J: TRBJ1-2; DNA: TGTGCCAGCAGCCCCATAGGGCTTGGAGGCTATGGCTACACCTTC; CDR3: CASSPIGLGGYGYTF
V: TRBV6-1; D: NA; size: many; J: TRBJ2-1; DNA: TGTGCCAGCAGCCGGGACTTAGGCAATGAGCAGTTCTTC; CDR3: CASSRDLGNEQFF
V: TRBV20-1; D: TRBD1; size: NA; J: TRBJ1-1; DNA: TGCAGTGCTAATGGGGACAGGGTATCAGCCTTCTTT; CDR3: CSANGDRVSAFF
V: TRBV6-1; D: NA; size: many; J: TRBJ1-1; DNA: TGTGCCAGCCAGTATCCCGCGGGGGGGGCGAACACTGAAGCTTTCTTT; CDR3: CASQYPAGGANTEAFF
V: TRBV7-9; D: NA; size: many; J: TRBJ2-3; DNA: TGTGCCAGCAGCTTCAGCACTAGAACCAGCACAGATACGCAGTATTTT; CDR3: CASSFSTRTSTDTQYF
V: TRBV11-2; D: TRBD1; size: NA; J: TRBJ2-1; DNA: TGTGCCAGCAGCTTATTGGCAGGGGGTAATGAGCAGTTCTTC; CDR3: CASSLLAGGNEQFF
V: TRBV2; D: NA; size: few; J: TRBJ2-1; DNA: TGTGCCAGCGGGATTGGTGAGCAGTTCTTC; CDR3: CASGIGEQFF
V: TRBV4-2; D: TRBD1; size: many; J: TRBJ1-2; DNA: TGTGCCAGCAGCCAGGTCGACAGGGACCATAACTATGGCTACACCTTC; CDR3: CASSQVDRDHNYGYTF
V: TRBV19; D: NA; size: NA; J: TRBJ2-1; DNA: TGTGCCAGTAGTCAGGGGCGGTGGGCGGTCGAAGAGACCCAGTTCTTC; CDR3: CASSQGRWAVEETQFF
V: TRBV4-1; D: NA; size: NA; J: TRBJ1-1; DNA: TGCGCCAGCAGCCAAGGCCAGGCCTACGCCGCTTTCTTT; CDR3: CASSQGQAYAAFF
V: TRBV20-1; D: TRBD2; size: NA; J: TRBJ2-5; DNA: TGCAGTGCTAGAGGTTCGGGGGGGCCGGGGACCCAGTACTTC; CDR3: CSARGSGGPGTQYF
V: TRBV28; D: NA; size: many; J: TRBJ2-5; DNA: TGTGCCAGCATCAAATCAGGCTCAGGAGAGACCCAGTACTTC; CDR3: CASIKSGSGETQYF
V: TRBV20-1; D: NA; size: few; J: TRBJ2-1; DNA: TGCAGTGCTAGAGCGGGTAGCAGGGGTAACAATGAGCAGTTCTTC; CDR3: CSARAGSRGNNEQFF
V: TRBV20-1; D: TRBD1; size: few; J: TRBJ2-5; DNA: TGCAGTGCTAGTCAGGGGGCGGAAGAGACCCAGTACTTC; CDR3: CSASQGAEETQYF
V: TRBV7-6; D: TRBD1; size: many; J: TRBJ1-1; DNA: TGTGCCAGCAGCTTAGGGACAGGGACTGAAGCTTTCTTT; CDR3: CASSLGTGTEAFF
V: TRBV20-1; D: TRBD1; size: NA; J: TRBJ1-5; DNA: TGCAGTGCTAGGTCGGTTGCAGGGGGGTTTAGGAGCAATCAGCCCCAGCATTTT; CDR3: CSARSVAGGFRSNQPQHF
V: TRBV20-1; D: NA; size: NA; J: TRBJ1-4; DNA: TGCAGTGCTGACAGCGACTATACAACTAATGAAAAACTGTTTTTT; CDR3: CSADSDYTTNEKLFF
V: TRBV2; D: NA; size: many; J: TRBJ1-1; DNA: TGTGCCAGCAGTGACTGGATGAACACTGAAGCTTTCTTT; CDR3: CASSDWMNTEAFF
V: TRBV2; D: NA; size: NA; J: TRBJ2-2; DNA: TGTGCCAGCAGTAGAAAACAGGGAGGGACCGGGGAGCTGTTTTTT; CDR3: CASSRKQGGTGELFF
V: TRBV7-9; D: TRBD1; size: few; J: TRBJ1-6; DNA: TGTGCCACAGGGGGCAGGAGTAATTCACCACTCCACTTT; CDR3: CATGGRSNSPLHF
V: TRBV14; D: NA; size: few; J: TRBJ1-1; DNA: TGTGCCAGCAGCCAAGCGGCAGGGAGGGGCACTGAAGCTTTCTTT; CDR3: CASSQAAGRGTEAFF
V: TRBV5-1; D: NA; size: NA; J: TRBJ2-3; DNA: TGCGCCAGCAGCTTGACGGTCACAGATACGCAGTATTTT; CDR3: CASSLTVTDTQYF
V: TRBV7-6; D: NA; size: many; J: TRBJ2-5; DNA: TGTGCCAGCAGCGCCCAAGAGACCCAGTACTTC; CDR3: CASSAQETQYF